A single sample is the source of the 11 T cell receptor beta chains below, sequenced in a study of graft-versus-host responses after intestinal transplantation (dated by TCRdb to the early 2020s). Interpreted using the paper, the time point label stands for: cells obtained before transplantation from donor or recipient. Library preparation employed the immunoSEQ multiplex PCR assay. TCRdb took this table from immuneACCESS and kept in-frame rearrangements with V and J called. Such tables lack part of the clones; where checked against another copy, unresolved V genes explain under half of the gap, and the rest is unexplained. In all, the sample holds about 110,000 clones, and over 85% of those were seen once. 0.45% to 0.65% of the sample belongs to the ten largest clones. Their antigens remain unidentified. The sample here was unstimulated CD8+ T cells sorted from spleen or lymph node cells, taken before intestinal transplant. These receptors originate from a human donor who received an intestinal transplant.

CDR3 loop: CASSGWTSGHQETQYF. The CDR3 region has the DNA TGTGCCAGCAGTGGTTGGACTAGCGGACATCAAGAGACCCAGTACTTC. V is TRBV6-1 and J is TRBJ2-5, with 10 bases matching TRBD2. The CDR3 has 16 amino acids. Germline V CDR1 and CDR2: MNHNS, SASEGT. V shed 4 bases, J shed 2 bases, and the junction held 7 bases outside the gene matches.

The CDR3: CASSGDRSDEQFF. Here the CDR3 DNA reads TGTGCCAGCAGCGGGGACCGGAGCGATGAGCAGTTCTTC. The chain uses TRBV7-2 and TRBJ2-1; D may correspond to TRBD1 or TRBD2 (5 bases each). The CDR3 runs to 13 residues. The V gene lost 5 bases and the J gene lost 8 bases, with 13 bases spanning the gap. Germline V gene data show CDR1 as SGHTA and CDR2 as FQGNSA.

The chain combines TRBV11-3 with TRBJ2-2; D is unclear. Germline values: CDR1 SGHNT, CDR2 YENEEA. The CDR3 has 17 residues. V lost 5 bases and J lost 1, with 17 bases in between. CDR3 sequence: CASSADAETGNTGELFF. In DNA form, the CDR3 reads TGTGCCAGCAGCGCGGATGCCGAGACGGGGAACACCGGGGAGCTGTTTTTT.

This chain joins TRBV11-3 and TRBJ2-7; D might be TRBD1 (6 bases). The CDR3 is made up of 16 amino acids. V lost 5 bases, J lost 7 bases, and 24 bases lay in between. Looked up from germline, CDR1 is SGHNT and CDR2 is YENEEA. CDR3 residues: CASSHEKVTGPGEQYF. The CDR3, as DNA: TGTGCCAGCAGCCACGAAAAGGTTACAGGGCCGGGGGAGCAGTACTTC.

This chain connects TRBV18 to TRBJ1-2, with unresolved D. Deletions cut 3 bases from V and 6 bases from J, with 11 bases between. The germline gives CDR1 KGHSH, CDR2 LQKENI. The CDR3 length is 13 residues. The CDR3 DNA sequence: TGTGCCAGCTCACCCCCGGGGTCTGATGGCTACACCTTC. It encodes CASSPPGSDGYTF.

This clone was detected only once. The chain links TRBV7-9 to TRBJ1-2; D remains ambiguous. Germline V gives CDR1 SEHNR, CDR2 FQNEAQ (reference sequence). The CDR3 contains 16 residues. Trimming took off 3 bases at V and 0 bases at J, with 14 bases between the two ends. The CDR3 DNA follows: TGTGCCAGCAGCTTTGATTTTCCCCTTACTAACTATGGCTACACCTTC. Amino acids: CASSFDFPLTNYGYTF.

The chain uses TRBV19 and TRBJ1-1; TRBD1 might be the D (6 bases). CDR1 and CDR2 from the germline V gene are LNHDA and SQIVND (reference sequence). The CDR3 runs 14 residues. Trimming pared 4 bases from V and 4 bases from J, leaving 13 bases between. The CDR3: CASSTSPGATEAFF. The CDR3 bases are TGTGCCAGTAGTACATCCCCAGGGGCCACTGAAGCTTTCTTT. Filled out from reference TRBV19 and TRBJ1-1, the complete variable domain reads DGGITQSPKYLFRKEGQNVTLSCEQNLNHDAMYWYRQDPGQGLRLIYYSQIVNDFQKGDIAEGYSVSREKKESFPLTVTSAQKNPTAFYLCASSTSPGATEAFFGQGTRLTVV.

This clone was observed a single time. V gene TRBV11-3 combines with J gene TRBJ2-7; 7 bases agree with TRBD2. Germline trimming cut 5 bases from V and 7 bases from J; bases unmatched to any gene: 8. The V gene's germline CDR1 is SGHNT and CDR2 YENEEA. CDR3 length: 13 residues. Written as DNA, the CDR3 is TGTGCCAGCAGCGTGCGGGGGTTAGGGGAGCAGTACTTC. Translating it yields CASSVRGLGEQYF.

This chain connects TRBV7-9 to TRBJ2-7; TRBD1 is a possible D gene (5 bases). V gave up 2 bases and J gave up 7 bases, with 12 bases separating them. The CDR3 has 13 amino acids. Germline V gene lookup returns CDR1 SEHNR and CDR2 FQNEAQ (reference sequence). The CDR3 sequence: CASSLTTDQEQYF. The DNA of the CDR3 is TGTGCCAGCAGCTTAACGACAGACCAAGAGCAGTACTTC.

The CDR3 here is CASSSYDAAMNTEAFF. CDR3 bases: TGTGCCAGCAGCTCTTACGACGCGGCCATGAACACTGAAGCTTTCTTT. The chain recombines TRBV5-6 with TRBJ1-1, with unresolved D. Germline V lookup: CDR1 SGHDT, CDR2 YYEEEE. V was pared by 3 bases and J by 0 bases, with 15 bases between. This CDR3 contains 16 residues.

The chain has TRBV9 and TRBJ2-7; no definite D call. This CDR3 has 13 residues. The germline gives CDR1 SGDLS, CDR2 YYNGEE. V was shortened by 3 bases and J by 3 bases, with 10 bases between the two germline ends. The CDR3 loop is CASSDKTSYEQYF. Here the CDR3 DNA reads TGTGCCAGCAGCGACAAGACGAGCTACGAGCAGTACTTC.